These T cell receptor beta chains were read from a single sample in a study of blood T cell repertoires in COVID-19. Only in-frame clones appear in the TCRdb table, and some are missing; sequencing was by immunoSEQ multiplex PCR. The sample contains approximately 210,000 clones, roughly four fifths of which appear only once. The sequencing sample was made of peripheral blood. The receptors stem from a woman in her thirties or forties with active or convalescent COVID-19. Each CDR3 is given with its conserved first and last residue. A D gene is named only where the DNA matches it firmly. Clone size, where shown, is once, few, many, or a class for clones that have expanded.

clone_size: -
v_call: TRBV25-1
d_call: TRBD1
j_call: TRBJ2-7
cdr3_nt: TGTGCCAGCGCCGGGACAGGGTGGGAGCAGTACTTC
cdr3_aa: CASAGTGWEQYF

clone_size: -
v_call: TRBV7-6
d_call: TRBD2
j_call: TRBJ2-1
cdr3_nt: TGTGCCAGCAGCTTAGCGGGCGGGGGTCTTTCCTACAATGAGCAGTTCTTC
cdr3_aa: CASSLAGGGLSYNEQFF

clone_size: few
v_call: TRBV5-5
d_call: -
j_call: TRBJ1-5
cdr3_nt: TGTGCCAGCAGCTTGGTCTTGACGGGAGGACAGCCCCAGCATTTT
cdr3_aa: CASSLVLTGGQPQHF

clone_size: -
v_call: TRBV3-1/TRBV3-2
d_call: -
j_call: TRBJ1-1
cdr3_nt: TGTGCCAGCAGCCCAGGGGCAACTGAAGCTTTCTTT
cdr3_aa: CASSPGATEAFF

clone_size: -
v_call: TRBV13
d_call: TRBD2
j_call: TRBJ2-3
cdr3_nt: TGTGCCAGCAGCTTCACTAGCGGGGGAAGGACAGATACGCAGTATTTT
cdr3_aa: CASSFTSGGRTDTQYF

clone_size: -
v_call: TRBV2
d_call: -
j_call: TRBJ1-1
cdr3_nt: TGTGCCAGCAAGAACGGGACTGCAAACACTGAAGCTTTCTTT
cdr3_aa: CASKNGTANTEAFF

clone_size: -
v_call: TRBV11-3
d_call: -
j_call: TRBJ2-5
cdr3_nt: TGTGCCAGCAGCTTAGACCTCTGGACAAGAGAGCAAGAGACCCAGTACTTC
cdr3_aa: CASSLDLWTREQETQYF

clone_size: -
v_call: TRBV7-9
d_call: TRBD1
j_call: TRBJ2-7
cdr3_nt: TGTGCCAGCAGCCCCCGAGCCGGGACAGGGGAAAGTTCGGACGAGCAGTACTTC
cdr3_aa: CASSPRAGTGESSDEQYF

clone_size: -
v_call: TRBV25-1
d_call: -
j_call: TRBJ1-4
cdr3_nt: TGTGCCAGCAGTTGGACAGATGAAAAACTGTTTTTT
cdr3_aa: CASSWTDEKLFF

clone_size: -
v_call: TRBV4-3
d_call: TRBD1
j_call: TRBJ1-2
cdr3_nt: TGCGCCAGCAGCCAAGCGGGACAGACTGGGGGCTACACCTTC
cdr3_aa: CASSQAGQTGGYTF

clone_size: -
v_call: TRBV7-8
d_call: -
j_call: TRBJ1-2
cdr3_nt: TGTGCCAGCAGCCAGCCCGGAGCCTATGGAGGCTACACCTTC
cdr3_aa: CASSQPGAYGGYTF

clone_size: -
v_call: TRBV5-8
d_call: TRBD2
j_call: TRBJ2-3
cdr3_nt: TGTGCCAGCAGCTACCGACTAGCGGGAGGAACAGATACGCAGTATTTT
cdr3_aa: CASSYRLAGGTDTQYF

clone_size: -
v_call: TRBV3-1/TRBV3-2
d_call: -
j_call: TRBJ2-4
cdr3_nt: TGTGCCAGCAGCCCTACGGGAGTTCTTCAGTACTTC
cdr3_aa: CASSPTGVLQYF

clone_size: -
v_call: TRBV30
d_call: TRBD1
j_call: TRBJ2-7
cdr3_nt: TGTGCCTGGAGGTGGACAGGGAGCTCCTACGAGCAGTACTTC
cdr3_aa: CAWRWTGSSYEQYF

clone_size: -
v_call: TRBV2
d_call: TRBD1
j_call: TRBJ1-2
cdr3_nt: TGTGCCAGCAGCTTACAGGGGGAGATTCACGACAGCTATGGCTACACCTTC
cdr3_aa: CASSLQGEIHDSYGYTF

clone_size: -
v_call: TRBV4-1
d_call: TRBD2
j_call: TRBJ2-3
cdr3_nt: TGCGCCAGCAGCCGCAGACTAGCGGGAGGCACAGATACGCAGTATTTT
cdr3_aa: CASSRRLAGGTDTQYF

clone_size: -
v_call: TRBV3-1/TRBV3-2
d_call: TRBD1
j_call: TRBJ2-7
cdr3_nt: TGTGCCAGCAGCCGGGGACAGGGGGACTCCTACGAGCAGTACTTC
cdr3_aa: CASSRGQGDSYEQYF

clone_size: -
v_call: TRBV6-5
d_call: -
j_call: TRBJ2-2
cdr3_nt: TGTGCCAGCAGTCGCTGGGGCGGGAACACCGGGGAGCTGTTTTTT
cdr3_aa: CASSRWGGNTGELFF

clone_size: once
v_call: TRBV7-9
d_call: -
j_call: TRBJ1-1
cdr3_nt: TGTGCCAGCAGCCCCACGGGTACCATGAACACTGAAGCTTTCTTT
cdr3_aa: CASSPTGTMNTEAFF

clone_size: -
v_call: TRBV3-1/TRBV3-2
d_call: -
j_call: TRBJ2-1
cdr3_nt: TGTGCCAGCAGCCAACGCGGGTTCTACAATGAGCAGTTCTTC
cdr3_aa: CASSQRGFYNEQFF

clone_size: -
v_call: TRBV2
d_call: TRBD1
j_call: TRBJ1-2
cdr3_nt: TGTGCCAGCAGTGGAACAGGGGACTACTATGGCTACACCTTC
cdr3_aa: CASSGTGDYYGYTF

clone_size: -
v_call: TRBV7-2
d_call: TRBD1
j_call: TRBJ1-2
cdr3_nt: TGTGCCAGCAGCTTGGACAGGGGGCGAGGATATGGCTACACCTTC
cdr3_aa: CASSLDRGRGYGYTF

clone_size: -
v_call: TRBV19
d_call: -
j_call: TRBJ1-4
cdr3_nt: TGTGCCAGTATCGGTCGGGGAGGTAATGAAAAACTGTTTTTT
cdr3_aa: CASIGRGGNEKLFF

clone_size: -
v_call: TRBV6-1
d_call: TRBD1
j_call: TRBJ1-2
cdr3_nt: TGTGCCAGCAGTGACGCCTTCCGACAGGGTGGTGGCTACACCTTC
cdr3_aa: CASSDAFRQGGGYTF